Following are 6 T cell receptor beta chains from one sample sequenced in a study of blood T cell repertoires in COVID-19. The protocol was immunoSEQ multiplex PCR, while the TCRdb copy is restricted to in-frame clones and leaves out a portion. The sample carries 150,000 or so clones, roughly 87% recorded once. Sequencing was done on a sample of PBMCs or T cells enriched from blood (not recorded which). The receptors were sampled from a human donor with acute COVID-19. The donor label of this sample is uncertain.

A note on this clone: At the DNA level, this CDR3 is encoded by other sequences in the same sample as well. The chain uses TRBV19 and TRBJ1-5, with D maybe TRBD1 (6 bases). Per the germline V gene, CDR1 is LNHDA and CDR2 is SQIVND (reference sequence). The V gene lost 3 bases and the J gene lost 1 base, with 10 bases spanning the gap. The CDR3 spans 15 residues. CDR3 sequence (DNA): TGTGCCAGTAGTATTGGGCAGGGGAGCAATCAGCCCCAGCATTTT. Translating it yields CASSIGQGSNQPQHF.

This sequence joins TRBV12-3 or TRBV12-4 and TRBJ1-4; possible D gene TRBD1, 5 bases. This CDR3 contains 13 residues. Between the trimmed V and J ends, which lost 3 bases and 5 bases, there was a span of 7 bases. CDR3 DNA sequence: TGTGCCAGCAGTTTCAGGGAAAATGAAAAACTGTTTTTT. Translating gives CASSFRENEKLFF.

V and J are TRBV11-2 and TRBJ2-7; possible D gene TRBD2, 6 bases. V lost 5 bases to trimming and J lost 3 bases, with 14 bases between them. Germline values: CDR1 SGHAT, CDR2 FQNNGV. This CDR3 comprises 14 residues. The chain's CDR3 is CASSPHMGGYEQYF. DNA of the CDR3: TGTGCCAGCAGCCCCCACATGGGGGGCTACGAGCAGTACTTC.

V and J are TRBV19 and TRBJ2-5, with TRBD1 matching over 9 bases. Germline V gene sequence: CDR1 LNHDA, CDR2 SQIVND (reference sequence). V lost 6 bases and J lost 4; bases outside the gene matches: 9. This CDR3 is 15 amino acids long. DNA for the CDR3: TGTGCCAGTAGCCCCGAGACAGGGGGAAGAGAGACCCAGTACTTC. It encodes CASSPETGGRETQYF.

This chain links TRBV19 with TRBJ1-1, with a tentative D call TRBD1 (6 bases). With 7 bases removed from V and 1 base from J, the gap between germline ends came to 10 bases. The germline CDR1 and CDR2 sequences are LNHDA and SQIVND (reference sequence). This CDR3 has 13 residues. The CDR3 DNA sequence: TGTGCCAGTAAGTTAGGGGGGAACACTGAAGCTTTCTTT. Amino acid sequence: CASKLGGNTEAFF.

The genes are TRBV15 and TRBJ1-3; no firm D call. This CDR3 spans 16 amino acids. Trimming took off 0 bases at V and 2 bases at J, with 11 bases between the two ends. Per the germline V gene, CDR1 is LNHNV and CDR2 is YYDKDF (reference sequence). The chain's CDR3 is CATSRDLVFPGNTIYF. The CDR3 DNA sequence: TGTGCCACCAGCAGAGATTTAGTGTTTCCTGGAAACACCATATATTTT.